A selection of T cell receptor beta chains follows, all from one sample in a study of cytomegalovirus exposure and HLA in healthy donors. The protocol was immunoSEQ multiplex PCR, while the TCRdb copy is restricted to in-frame clones and leaves out a portion. The sample shows 150,000 to 200,000 clones, roughly 74% of them seen only once. The sequenced sample consisted of PBMCs. The receptors stem from a woman aged 40 to 55 in good health and CMV-seropositive. CDR3s include the opening cysteine and the closing phenylalanine or tryptophan. D genes are given only for firm matches. Some rows mark clone size as missing; the rest say once, few, many or name a class of expanded clone.

CDR3 DNA: TGTGCCAGCAGCAGGGGACAAATCAATCAGCCCCAGCATTTT
CDR3 protein: CASSRGQINQPQHF
J gene: TRBJ1-5
D gene: NA
V gene: TRBV28
clone size: NA

CDR3 DNA: TGTGCCAGTAGTATAGAAGTACGCGCTGAAGCTTTCTTT
CDR3 protein: CASSIEVRAEAFF
J gene: TRBJ1-1
D gene: NA
V gene: TRBV19
clone size: NA

CDR3 DNA: TGTGCCAGCTCATCTCCGGGACAGGGCTCCTACGAGCAGTACTTC
CDR3 protein: CASSSPGQGSYEQYF
J gene: TRBJ2-7
D gene: TRBD1
V gene: TRBV18
clone size: NA

CDR3 DNA: TGTGCCTGGAAAGCGGAGAGGGTCGCTTCGGGGTCTAGAGAAAAACTGTTTTTT
CDR3 protein: CAWKAERVASGSREKLFF
J gene: TRBJ1-4
D gene: NA
V gene: TRBV30
clone size: NA

CDR3 DNA: TGTGCCTGGACCCGGACAGGGGTTCGGGGGGAGCAGTACTTC
CDR3 protein: CAWTRTGVRGEQYF
J gene: TRBJ2-7
D gene: TRBD1
V gene: TRBV30
clone size: NA

CDR3 DNA: TGTGCCAGCAGCCCCCAGAGGCAGTCTGAGACCCAGTACTTC
CDR3 protein: CASSPQRQSETQYF
J gene: TRBJ2-5
D gene: NA
V gene: TRBV7-2
clone size: NA

CDR3 DNA: TGTGCCAGCAGAACGGGAGGGCCTAGGGATGAGCAGTTCTTC
CDR3 protein: CASRTGGPRDEQFF
J gene: TRBJ2-1
D gene: TRBD2
V gene: TRBV28
clone size: few

CDR3 DNA: TGTGCCAGCAGCTTATACGGCGGAACGTCCTACGAGCAGTACTTC
CDR3 protein: CASSLYGGTSYEQYF
J gene: TRBJ2-7
D gene: NA
V gene: TRBV7-2
clone size: NA

CDR3 DNA: TGTGCCAGCAGCGTAGATCCCCAGGGGGCATACAATGAGCAGTTCTTC
CDR3 protein: CASSVDPQGAYNEQFF
J gene: TRBJ2-1
D gene: TRBD1
V gene: TRBV9
clone size: NA

CDR3 DNA: TGTGCCAGCACCTTAACGAGGAACACCGGGGAGCTGTTTTTT
CDR3 protein: CASTLTRNTGELFF
J gene: TRBJ2-2
D gene: NA
V gene: TRBV6-6
clone size: NA

CDR3 DNA: TGCGCCAGCAGCTACGGACAGGCCGGATCCTACGAGCAGTACTTC
CDR3 protein: CASSYGQAGSYEQYF
J gene: TRBJ2-7
D gene: TRBD1
V gene: TRBV5-1
clone size: once

CDR3 DNA: TGTGCCAGCAGGGACAGAAACTATGGCTACACCTTC
CDR3 protein: CASRDRNYGYTF
J gene: TRBJ1-2
D gene: NA
V gene: TRBV6-6
clone size: few

CDR3 DNA: TGTGCCAGCACCTCCCCGGGGGGCCCCTACGAGCAGTACTTC
CDR3 protein: CASTSPGGPYEQYF
J gene: TRBJ2-7
D gene: NA
V gene: TRBV25-1
clone size: NA

CDR3 DNA: TGTGCCAGCAGCTCGGTAGCGGGGGAGCAGTTCTTC
CDR3 protein: CASSSVAGEQFF
J gene: TRBJ2-1
D gene: TRBD2
V gene: TRBV7-2
clone size: few

CDR3 DNA: TGTGCCAGTAGTTACACGCCCGGGGGAACAACTAATGAAAAACTGTTTTTT
CDR3 protein: CASSYTPGGTTNEKLFF
J gene: TRBJ1-4
D gene: NA
V gene: TRBV19
clone size: NA

CDR3 DNA: TGTGCCAGCAGATGGGGGCCTAATCAGCCCCAGCATTTT
CDR3 protein: CASRWGPNQPQHF
J gene: TRBJ1-5
D gene: NA
V gene: TRBV27
clone size: NA

CDR3 DNA: TGCGCCAGCAGCCCGAGACAGGGTAAGGGCTATGGCTACACCTTC
CDR3 protein: CASSPRQGKGYGYTF
J gene: TRBJ1-2
D gene: TRBD1
V gene: TRBV5-1
clone size: NA

CDR3 DNA: TGTGCCAGCAGTTTGCGGACAGGGGGAGAGACTGAAGCTTTCTTT
CDR3 protein: CASSLRTGGETEAFF
J gene: TRBJ1-1
D gene: TRBD1
V gene: TRBV27
clone size: few

CDR3 DNA: TGTGCCAGCAGTCCCCGGCAGCGGGAGGGAGATCGTACGCAGTATTTT
CDR3 protein: CASSPRQREGDRTQYF
J gene: TRBJ2-3
D gene: TRBD2
V gene: TRBV7-3
clone size: NA

CDR3 DNA: TGTGCCAGCAGCTTGGGGGCGACAGGCAGCTACGAGCAGTACTTC
CDR3 protein: CASSLGATGSYEQYF
J gene: TRBJ2-7
D gene: NA
V gene: TRBV5-6
clone size: NA

CDR3 DNA: TGTGCCAGCAGTTTAATAGTAAGGGAGGGGGGAGTACCCTACGAGCAGTACTTC
CDR3 protein: CASSLIVREGGVPYEQYF
J gene: TRBJ2-7
D gene: NA
V gene: TRBV28
clone size: NA

CDR3 DNA: TGCGCCAGCAGCTCAGGACTAGCGGGCATCCCACACGAGCAGTACTTC
CDR3 protein: CASSSGLAGIPHEQYF
J gene: TRBJ2-7
D gene: TRBD2
V gene: TRBV5-1
clone size: NA

CDR3 DNA: TGCGCCAGCAGTGAGGGAACAGGGTTCACCGGGGAGCTGTTTTTT
CDR3 protein: CASSEGTGFTGELFF
J gene: TRBJ2-2
D gene: NA
V gene: TRBV10-1
clone size: NA

CDR3 DNA: TGTGCCAGCAGACCCGGGGGGAAGGTTGAAAAACTGTTTTTT
CDR3 protein: CASRPGGKVEKLFF
J gene: TRBJ1-4
D gene: NA
V gene: TRBV6-6
clone size: NA

CDR3 DNA: TGTGCCAGCAGCTTGGACGGTCCCTACGAGCAGTACTTC
CDR3 protein: CASSLDGPYEQYF
J gene: TRBJ2-7
D gene: NA
V gene: TRBV5-4
clone size: NA

CDR3 DNA: TGCGCCAGCAGCCAAGATGAAGCTTCCGGGACAGGGTTTTGGGAGCAGTACTTC
CDR3 protein: CASSQDEASGTGFWEQYF
J gene: TRBJ2-7
D gene: TRBD1
V gene: TRBV4-1
clone size: NA

CDR3 DNA: TGTGCCAGCAGCTTAGGCGTCATGAACACTGAAGCTTTCTTT
CDR3 protein: CASSLGVMNTEAFF
J gene: TRBJ1-1
D gene: NA
V gene: TRBV11-2
clone size: NA

CDR3 DNA: TGCGCCAGCAGCACCCCACTAGTAACAGATACGCAGTATTTT
CDR3 protein: CASSTPLVTDTQYF
J gene: TRBJ2-3
D gene: NA
V gene: TRBV5-1
clone size: NA

CDR3 DNA: TGTGCCAGCAGTTACAAGAGCGATATGAACACTGAAGCTTTCTTT
CDR3 protein: CASSYKSDMNTEAFF
J gene: TRBJ1-1
D gene: NA
V gene: TRBV6-5
clone size: NA

CDR3 DNA: TGTGCCAGTAGTCCATCACTAGCCAAGGTATACGAGCAGTACTTC
CDR3 protein: CASSPSLAKVYEQYF
J gene: TRBJ2-7
D gene: NA
V gene: TRBV19
clone size: NA

CDR3 DNA: TGTGCCAGCAGTTTAACCTCCACAGGGGCCAGGCAGCCCCAGCATTTT
CDR3 protein: CASSLTSTGARQPQHF
J gene: TRBJ1-5
D gene: TRBD1
V gene: TRBV27
clone size: NA

CDR3 DNA: TGTGCCAGCAGTCGAATCCGGACAGGGTTCCTAGGGGGCTACACCTTC
CDR3 protein: CASSRIRTGFLGGYTF
J gene: TRBJ1-2
D gene: TRBD1
V gene: TRBV28
clone size: NA

CDR3 DNA: TGTGCCAGCAGTTCCTCCGGGACTAGCGGACGTTTCTCCTACAATGAGCAGTTCTTC
CDR3 protein: CASSSSGTSGRFSYNEQFF
J gene: TRBJ2-1
D gene: TRBD2
V gene: TRBV28
clone size: NA

CDR3 DNA: TGTGCCAGCAGTTACACCGGCTCCTACAATGAGCAGTTCTTC
CDR3 protein: CASSYTGSYNEQFF
J gene: TRBJ2-1
D gene: NA
V gene: TRBV6-5
clone size: NA

CDR3 DNA: TGTGCCAGCAGCCAACTGGGTGGGGAGATCGTCGACGAGCAGTACTTC
CDR3 protein: CASSQLGGEIVDEQYF
J gene: TRBJ2-7
D gene: NA
V gene: TRBV14
clone size: few

CDR3 DNA: TGTGCCATCAGTGACCCCATTTGGCGGGAGAAAAGAGGCGAGCAGTACTTC
CDR3 protein: CAISDPIWREKRGEQYF
J gene: TRBJ2-7
D gene: TRBD2
V gene: TRBV10-3
clone size: NA

CDR3 DNA: TGTGCCAGCAGTTTTTTCGACAGGATGAACACTGAAGCTTTCTTT
CDR3 protein: CASSFFDRMNTEAFF
J gene: TRBJ1-1
D gene: NA
V gene: TRBV28
clone size: once